This T cell receptor beta chain was captured in a study of siplizumab effects on memory and regulatory T cells. Notes on the study in general: The study found naive T cells seemingly more diverse than memory cells and seemingly major alloresponse contributors. No naive or memory phenotype could be assigned to roughly 75-96% of proliferating clones. Only a minor fraction of alloreactive clones mapped to unstimulated subsets.

The V and J ends lost 4 bases and 4 bases, in that order; junction bases with no gene match: 3. The length of the CDR3 is 13 residues. CDR1 and CDR2 from the germline V gene are SGHRS and YFSETQ. Details on this clone: The antigen is unknown.

Per individual sample, 95,000 to 100,000 TCR templates were assayed. TCRdb's table, derived via immunoSEQ multiplex PCR, lists solely in-frame clones and lacks some. The sample contains over 85,000 clones, more than 95% of which appear only once. This TCR was sampled from a human donor in good health. V and J are TRBV5-1 and TRBJ1-1, with 8 positions matching TRBD1. Sequencing used naive CD4+ T cells sorted from blood. This CDR3 reads CASSKDRGTEAFF. The DNA of the CDR3 is TGCGCCAGCAGCAAAGACAGGGGCACTGAAGCTTTCTTT.